This T cell receptor beta chain was captured in a study of technical replicates of blood from a handful of donors. Method: immunoSEQ multiplex PCR; TCRdb's copy keeps in-frame clones and lacks some. The profile shows over 10,000 clones, approximately 93% of them singletons. The ends were cut back, 2 bases at V and 7 bases at J, with 18 bases in the middle. The V gene's germline CDR1 is KGHSH and CDR2 LQKENI. The CDR3 is 15 amino acids. Sequenced input: PBMCs. The V call is TRBV18, the J call TRBJ2-7; maybe TRBD1 (5 bases). The receptor was derived from a human donor in good health. The CDR3 bases are TGTGCCAGCTCACCAGGCGTAGCCAGGGTTGGAGAGCAGTACTTC. Its protein product is CASSPGVARVGEQYF.